The following is a T cell receptor beta chain sequence with its context. What it binds is unknown. The source of the sample is a study of human T cells and chemical hapten exposure. For the study at large: Researchers reported sensitizing a roughly 2 cm by roughly 2 cm upper inner arm skin site with 2% DPC. Patients, a majority of them female, were diagnosed with alopecia areata, totalis or universalis. The study traced per-sample TCR yield variation mainly to small differences in pooled library volumes. Regarding the study as a whole: Controls had significantly fewer large CDR3 similarity clusters than were formed by expanded TCRs.

TCRdb fed the RACE reads into MiXCR, producing one record per CDR3 protein. The sample contains about 180,000 distinct CDR3 sequences, 30% of which appear only once. Trimming took 0 bases from V and 2 from J, leaving 17 bases between them. Germline V gives CDR1 LGHDT, CDR2 YNNKEL (reference sequence). The CDR3 runs 17 residues. Regarding time point: pre-sensitization, week 0. Treatment specified: therapeutic diphenylcyclopropenone sensitization with weekly scalp DPC. The specimen comprised whole blood, sampled in connection with sensitization to the hapten diphenylcyclopropenone (DPC). The J gene is TRBJ2-7, the V gene TRBV3-1; TRBD2 is a possible D gene (5 bases). The source is a woman younger than 45 with alopecia areata. Some clones in this sample may be carry-over from other donors' samples. This CDR3 reads CASSQERGYQPAYEQYF. The CDR3 DNA follows: TGTGCCAGCAGCCAAGAACGGGGATACCAGCCAGCCTACGAGCAGTACTTC.